This is a list of T cell receptor beta chains from one sample in a study of PD-1 blockade in classical Hodgkin lymphoma. Sequenced by immunoSEQ multiplex PCR; TCRdb stores in-frame clones only, minus some. The sample shows 80,000 to 95,000 clones, about 83% of them seen only once. The source material was peripheral blood mononuclear cells (PBMCs), sampled before the fourth cycle of nivolumab. Receptor source: a human donor with classical Hodgkin lymphoma. CDR3s include the opening cysteine and the closing phenylalanine or tryptophan. Each record gives: clone size, J gene, D gene, V gene, CDR3 protein, CDR3 DNA. D genes are given only for firm matches. A row's size may be missing; if present it is once, few, many or a size class.

. TRBJ2-3 TRBD2 TRBV10-3 CAISDDGTSGRTDTQYF TGTGCCATCAGCGATGACGGGACTAGCGGGCGCACAGATACGCAGTATTTT
. TRBJ2-7 . TRBV18 CASSPGDSISYEQYF TGTGCCAGCTCACCTGGGGATTCCATCTCCTACGAGCAGTACTTC
. TRBJ1-2 TRBD1 TRBV5-8 CASTWTGGFYGYTF TGTGCCAGCACATGGACAGGGGGTTTCTATGGCTACACCTTC
once TRBJ2-7 TRBD2 TRBV4-1 CASSQASLAGAHEQYF TGCGCCAGCAGCCAAGCGAGCCTAGCGGGAGCCCACGAGCAGTACTTC
. TRBJ1-3 . TRBV14 CASSQEGMGILLSGNTIYF TGTGCCAGCAGCCAAGAGGGGATGGGCATCCTACTCTCTGGAAACACCATATATTTT
. TRBJ2-1 . TRBV5-1 CASSTSPALNYNEQFF TGCGCCAGCAGTACCTCTCCAGCGTTGAACTACAATGAGCAGTTCTTC
once TRBJ1-5 TRBD1 TRBV6-1 CASSSGTGSNQPQHF TGTGCCAGCAGTTCCGGGACAGGGAGCAATCAGCCCCAGCATTTT
once TRBJ2-2 TRBD1 TRBV7-8 CASSLLRRGSNTGELFF TGTGCCAGCAGCTTACTCCGCAGGGGGTCGAACACCGGGGAGCTGTTTTTT
. TRBJ1-5 TRBD1 TRBV9 CASSAGDRGLNQPQHF TGTGCCAGCAGCGCCGGCGACAGGGGGCTCAATCAGCCCCAGCATTTT
. TRBJ2-2 . TRBV2 CASSDWGGVTGELFF TGTGCCAGCAGTGATTGGGGGGGCGTCACCGGGGAGCTGTTTTTT
. TRBJ2-7 . TRBV4-3 CASSQDLPALTSSYEQYF TGCGCCAGCAGCCAAGATCTCCCAGCTCTCACGAGCTCCTACGAGCAGTACTTC
. TRBJ2-1 TRBD2 TRBV9 CASSVGTSGSSYNEQFF TGTGCCAGCAGCGTTGGGACTAGCGGGAGCTCCTACAATGAGCAGTTCTTC
. TRBJ2-3 . TRBV5-1 CASRRDSTDTQYF TGCGCCAGCCGGCGGGACAGCACAGATACGCAGTATTTT
. TRBJ1-2 TRBD1 TRBV9 CASSAVPNRDRGHGYTF TGTGCCAGCAGCGCAGTCCCGAACCGGGACAGGGGGCACGGCTACACCTTC
. TRBJ1-2 TRBD1 TRBV6-1 CASSATTGTYYGYTF TGTGCCAGCAGTGCTACGACAGGGACCTACTATGGCTACACCTTC
. TRBJ2-7 TRBD2 TRBV19 CASSIVGGRATIHEQYF TGTGCCAGTAGTATAGTAGGCGGGAGGGCCACCATCCACGAGCAGTACTTC
. TRBJ2-7 TRBD1 TRBV5-1 CASSFRTGAYEQYF TGCGCCAGCAGCTTCCGGACAGGGGCCTACGAGCAGTACTTC
few TRBJ2-7 . TRBV6-1 CASSERWDTSFPYEQYF TGTGCCAGCAGTGAAAGGTGGGACACTTCTTTTCCCTACGAGCAGTACTTC
. TRBJ1-4 . TRBV5-1 CASSPSGGEEKLFF TGCGCCAGCAGCCCCTCCGGGGGCGAAGAAAAACTGTTTTTT
few TRBJ2-4 . TRBV9 CASSVGGENIQYF TGTGCCAGCAGCGTAGGGGGGGAAAACATTCAGTACTTC
. TRBJ2-5 . TRBV9 CASSVDSPEGETQYF TGTGCCAGCAGCGTAGATAGCCCCGAAGGGGAGACCCAGTACTTC
. TRBJ2-5 TRBD2 TRBV5-4 CASSAPALGGETQYF TGTGCCAGCAGCGCACCGGCACTGGGGGGGGAGACCCAGTACTTC
. TRBJ2-2 . TRBV19 CASSIRLLNTGELFF TGTGCCAGTAGTATACGACTTCTGAACACCGGGGAGCTGTTTTTT
. TRBJ1-4 . TRBV5-6 CASSLSRGAGEKLFF TGTGCCAGCAGCCTTTCCCGGGGGGCTGGTGAAAAACTGTTTTTT
. TRBJ1-5 . TRBV2 CASNTGQGGSQPQHF TGTGCCAGCAATACAGGGCAGGGTGGTAGTCAGCCCCAGCATTTT
. TRBJ2-7 TRBD2 TRBV19 CASSMALFSGSRNEQYF TGTGCCAGTAGTATGGCCCTGTTTAGCGGGAGCCGGAACGAGCAGTACTTC
. TRBJ1-4 TRBD1 TRBV6-1 CASSEDRRGLNEKLFF TGTGCCAGCAGTGAAGATAGGAGGGGGCTTAATGAAAAACTGTTTTTT
. TRBJ2-2 . TRBV2 CASSELVGWTGELFF TGTGCCAGCAGTGAATTGGTGGGGTGGACCGGGGAGCTGTTTTTT
. TRBJ2-1 TRBD2 TRBV18 CASSSTTSGSLNEQFF TGTGCCAGCTCATCGACGACTAGCGGGAGTTTAAATGAGCAGTTCTTC
. TRBJ1-5 . TRBV28 CASSSAGSWSNQPQHF TGTGCCAGCAGTTCCGCAGGGAGTTGGAGCAATCAGCCCCAGCATTTT
. TRBJ2-5 TRBD2 TRBV27 CASSLRWTSGTKYQETQYF TGTGCCAGCAGTTTACGGTGGACTAGCGGGACCAAGTACCAAGAGACCCAGTACTTC
few TRBJ2-6 TRBD2 TRBV5-1 CASSFSGTSGSSGANVLTF TGCGCCAGCAGCTTCTCCGGGACTAGCGGGAGCTCTGGGGCCAACGTCCTGACTTTC
. TRBJ2-7 TRBD1 TRBV9 CASSGRDRGSYEQYF TGTGCCAGCAGCGGCCGGGACAGGGGCTCCTACGAGCAGTACTTC
. TRBJ2-2 . TRBV5-6 CASILRGTGELFF TGTGCCAGCATCCTCCGGGGGACCGGGGAGCTGTTTTTT
. TRBJ1-5 . TRBV10-3 CAISRTDNQPQHF TGTGCCATCAGCAGGACAGACAATCAGCCCCAGCATTTT
. TRBJ1-5 . TRBV11-2 CASGDSDQPQHF TGTGCCAGCGGCGACAGTGATCAGCCCCAGCATTTT
. TRBJ2-1 . TRBV6-5 CASSFLPVVVNEQFF TGTGCCAGCAGTTTCCTGCCCGTCGTAGTAAATGAGCAGTTCTTC
. TRBJ2-1 TRBD2 TRBV4-2 CASSQVMTSGSNEQFF TGTGCCAGCAGCCAAGTAATGACTAGCGGGAGCAATGAGCAGTTCTTC
. TRBJ2-1 . TRBV7-3 CASSLGSHSYNEQFF TGTGCCAGCAGCTTGGGGTCCCACTCCTACAATGAGCAGTTCTTC
few TRBJ1-1 . TRBV9 CASSVRQGEAFF TGTGCCAGCAGCGTAAGGCAGGGTGAAGCTTTCTTT
few TRBJ1-5 . TRBV28 CATTGGPGLSVAVNQPQHF TGTGCCACCACCGGGGGGCCGGGACTGTCCGTTGCCGTGAATCAGCCCCAGCATTTT
. TRBJ1-1 TRBD1 TRBV19 CASSIRDRGMNTEAFF TGTGCCAGTAGTATCCGGGACAGGGGAATGAACACTGAAGCTTTCTTT
. TRBJ1-6 TRBD1 TRBV27 CASRPGTANSPLHF TGTGCCAGCAGGCCTGGGACAGCCAATTCACCCCTCCACTTT
. TRBJ2-1 TRBD2 TRBV7-2 CASSFSSGSAYNEQFF TGTGCCAGCAGCTTCTCTAGCGGTTCCGCCTACAATGAGCAGTTCTTC
. TRBJ2-1 TRBD2 TRBV5-1 CASSQRTSGDNEQFF TGCGCCAGCAGCCAAAGGACTAGCGGAGACAATGAGCAGTTCTTC
. TRBJ1-5 . TRBV10-3 CAISEQVANNQPQHF TGTGCCATCAGTGAACAGGTGGCCAACAATCAGCCCCAGCATTTT
. TRBJ1-5 . TRBV19 CASSIRGTVNQPQHF TGTGCCAGTAGTATCAGGGGAACGGTTAATCAGCCCCAGCATTTT
. TRBJ1-1 . TRBV2 CASSAGTENTEAFF TGTGCCAGCAGCGCCGGGACGGAGAACACTGAAGCTTTCTTT
once TRBJ2-5 . TRBV5-4 CASSPDYTRETQYF TGTGCCAGCAGCCCGGACTATACGCGAGAGACCCAGTACTTC
. TRBJ2-2 . TRBV20-1 CSAPLTGELFF TGCAGTGCTCCCCTTACCGGGGAGCTGTTTTTT
once TRBJ1-2 . TRBV6-1 CATGRGGYGYTF TGTGCCACGGGGCGGGGAGGCTATGGCTACACCTTC
. TRBJ2-7 . TRBV7-2 CASSPGQYSSYEQYF TGTGCCAGCAGCCCCGGTCAGTACAGCTCCTACGAGCAGTACTTC
. TRBJ2-2 TRBD2 TRBV7-3 CASSLWTSGSGELFF TGTGCCAGCAGCTTATGGACTAGCGGGAGTGGGGAGCTGTTTTTT
. TRBJ1-1 . TRBV6-5 CASSYSFAPGGEAFF TGTGCCAGCAGTTACTCGTTCGCCCCCGGGGGGGAAGCTTTCTTT
. TRBJ2-6 TRBD1 TRBV10-3 CAISEGGTGGTGANVLTF TGTGCCATCAGTGAGGGTGGGACAGGGGGCACCGGGGCCAACGTCCTGACTTTC
. TRBJ1-4 . TRBV6-1 CASSERDTRFAKLFF TGTGCCAGCAGTGAACGGGACACGAGATTTGCAAAACTGTTTTTT